This TCR beta chain was sequenced for a study of patients and donors after allogeneic stem cell transplantation. Per the germline V gene, CDR1 is MNHEY and CDR2 is SMNVEV (reference sequence). Trimming took 6 bases from V and 2 from J; bases not matched to a gene: 7. The CDR3 length is 14 residues. Each CDR3 protein gets one entry after TCRdb re-called the RT-PCR reads with MiXCR. The table records about 76,000 distinct CDR3 sequences, around 27% of them present only once. The sequenced sample was blood, either unsorted or a sorted T cell fraction (not recorded which). The V gene is TRBV27, the J gene TRBJ2-7, with 7 positions matching TRBD1. The clonotype originates from a human donor who was either an allogeneic HSCT recipient or a stem cell or donor lymphocyte infusion donor (not recorded which). It is not recorded whose cells these are; they may come from a transplant donor. The CDR3 DNA reads as TGTGCCAGCAGCCTCATAGGGGGCACCTACGAGCAGTACTTC. This translates into CASSLIGGTYEQYF.